What follows are 30 T cell receptor beta chains derived from one specimen sequenced in a study of blood T cell repertoires in COVID-19. Sequencing was performed with immunoSEQ multiplex PCR; in TCRdb, only in-frame clones are kept and a portion is missing. This repertoire shows approximately 53,000 clones, 85% to 90% found once; its top ten account for roughly a quarter. The sequenced material came from peripheral blood. The source of these receptors is a human donor in a cohort sampled during active COVID-19.

V and J are TRBV3-1 (or the pseudogene TRBV3-2) and TRBJ2-1; 10 bases are shared with TRBD2. This CDR3 contains 17 residues. Per the germline V gene, CDR1 is LGHDT and CDR2 is YNNKEL (reference sequence). With V trimmed by 0 bases and J by 9 bases, 11 bases remained unmatched. CDR3 nucleotides: TGTGCCAGCAGCCAAGATCTTACTAGCGGGACCTGGGGTGAGCAGTTCTTC. This encodes CASSQDLTSGTWGEQFF.

This clone was detected once. The CDR3 is CASSPGGTDLNEQFF. The DNA for the CDR3 is TGCGCCAGCAGCCCTGGAGGGACAGACTTAAATGAGCAGTTCTTC. This chain joins TRBV5-1 and TRBJ2-1; D is possibly TRBD1 (7 bases). The CDR3 contains 15 residues. V lost 4 bases, J lost 7 bases, and 18 bases lay in between. The germline CDR1 and CDR2 sequences are SGHRS and YFSETQ.

This clone was counted a single time. CDR3 DNA: TGTGCCAGCAGCTCGGCGCAGGACAGGGGAGGGCAAGAGACCCAGTACTTC. The encoded protein is CASSSAQDRGGQETQYF. This sequence joins TRBV5-4 and TRBJ2-5, with 9 positions matching TRBD1. J gave up 2 bases and V 3 bases, and 11 bases lay outside the gene matches. CDR1 SGHNT and CDR2 YYREEE come from the germline V gene (reference sequence). The CDR3 consists of 17 residues.

The CDR3 bases are TGCGCCAGCAGTCAATGCCCCTGGAGGGGACTTAACTATGGCTACACCTTC. This encodes CASSQCPWRGLNYGYTF. The chain uses TRBV23-1 and TRBJ1-2, with D possibly TRBD1 on 5 matching bases. TRBV23-1 is annotated as an ORF whose role is uncertain. The CDR3 is 17 residues long. V lost 1 base and J lost 1, with 16 bases in between.

The chain links TRBV28 to TRBJ1-2, with TRBD1 matching 8 bases. The CDR3 totals 14 residues. The germline V gene encodes CDR1 MDHEN and CDR2 SYDVKM. Trimming at V came to 10 bases and at J to 1 base, leaving 8 bases not matched to a gene. The CDR3 DNA sequence: TGTGCCACCAACCGACAGGGGAATAACTATGGCTACACCTTC. This gives the protein CATNRQGNNYGYTF.

This chain links TRBV4-1 with TRBJ2-5, with 8 bases fitting TRBD2. This CDR3 is built from 15 residues. Trimming removed 0 bases from V and 3 bases from J; junction bases left unmatched: 3. Germline lookup yields CDR1 MGHRA and CDR2 YSYEKL. The CDR3 DNA is TGCGCCAGCAGCCAAGATGGAGCGGGAGAAGAGACCCAGTACTTC. Translation: CASSQDGAGEETQYF.

This clone is a singleton in its sample. The rearrangement links TRBV7-9 to TRBJ1-1; 7 positions agree with TRBD1. Germline CDR1 SEHNR, CDR2 FQNEAQ (reference sequence). This CDR3 contains 15 residues. V lost 0 bases and J lost 4; bases outside the gene matches: 5. The CDR3 protein is CASSLAEGAGTEAFF. The CDR3 region has the DNA TGTGCCAGCAGCTTAGCGGAGGGGGCCGGCACTGAAGCTTTCTTT.

This chain connects TRBV21-1 to TRBJ2-2; TRBD1 was called by the table and not checked on the DNA. TRBV21-1 is recorded as a pseudogene. CDR3 length equals 14 residues. The CDR3 protein is CASRHQANTGELFF. For the CDR3, the DNA is TGTGCCAGCAGACACCAGGCCAACACCGGGGAGCTGTTTTTT.

The V gene is TRBV4-1, the J gene TRBJ2-1; the match to TRBD1 covers 9 bases. From germline, CDR1 is MGHRA and CDR2 YSYEKL. Trimming removed 1 base from V and 8 bases from J; junction bases left unmatched: 6. This CDR3 comprises 15 residues. CDR3 DNA: TGCGCCAGCAGCCAAGGGGACAGGGAAACGGATGAGCAGTTCTTC. Translating it yields CASSQGDRETDEQFF.

The V gene is TRBV19, the J gene TRBJ2-3, with a possible D match to TRBD1 (6 bases). Germline values: CDR1 LNHDA, CDR2 SQIVND (reference sequence). V was trimmed by 4 bases and J by 4 bases, leaving 9 bases between them. This CDR3 region has 13 residues. CDR3 nucleotide sequence: TGTGCCAGTAGTAAAGGGGGAGCAGATACGCAGTATTTT. This translates into CASSKGGADTQYF.

This clone was seen once. V gene TRBV4-2 combines with J gene TRBJ1-1; the match to TRBD1 covers 8 bases. From germline, CDR1 is LGHNA and CDR2 YNFKEQ. CDR3 length equals 16 residues. V dropped 4 bases and J dropped 1; count of bases not matched to a gene: 8. CDR3 coding DNA: TGTGCCAGCAGCCGAACCCAGGGGGCCCAGAACACTGAAGCTTTCTTT. This encodes CASSRTQGAQNTEAFF.

This CDR3 is CAWSVAGGGYGYTF. CDR3 coding DNA: TGTGCCTGGAGTGTAGCGGGGGGCGGCTATGGCTACACCTTC. The genes are TRBV30 and TRBJ1-2; D is possibly TRBD1 (6 bases). Germline V gene lookup returns CDR1 GTSNPN and CDR2 SVGIG (reference sequence). This CDR3 is built from 14 residues. V lost 0 bases to trimming and J lost 4 bases, with 12 bases between them.

The chain couples TRBV7-3 to TRBJ2-2; 8 nucleotides match TRBD2. CDR1 SGHTA and CDR2 FQGTGA come from the germline V gene. V dropped 2 bases and J dropped 6; count of bases not matched to a gene: 11. The CDR3 covers 17 residues. CDR3 loop: CASSLASGWSSPGELFF. CDR3 DNA: TGTGCCAGCAGCTTAGCTAGCGGGTGGTCGTCTCCCGGGGAGCTGTTTTTT.

The chain joins TRBV10-1 to TRBJ2-5; D is perhaps TRBD1 (6 bases). The CDR3 runs 14 residues. V shed 3 bases and J shed 3 bases, with 11 bases lying between them. Germline CDR1 WNHNN, CDR2 SYGVQD (reference sequence). CDR3 in DNA: TGCGCCAGCAGTGATAGTACAGGGAAAGAGACCCAGTACTTC. Protein: CASSDSTGKETQYF.

The chain couples TRBV28 to TRBJ1-2; 8 bases fit TRBD1. Germline assignment: CDR1 MDHEN and CDR2 SYDVKM. After removal of 1 base from V and 6 bases from J, the junction contained 4 bases not matched to a gene. The CDR3 contains 14 residues. The CDR3 DNA sequence: TGTGCCAGCAGTTTATTAGTGACAGGGGATGGCTACACCTTC. Its protein product is CASSLLVTGDGYTF.

The rearrangement links TRBV28 to TRBJ2-3; TRBD2 matches 11 bases. CDR1 is MDHEN, CDR2 SYDVKM, per germline. The V segment lost 1 base and the J segment 5 bases; nucleotides outside the gene matches: 5. The CDR3 spans 16 residues. CDR3 amino acids: CASSLLVAGGEDTQYF. CDR3 nucleotide sequence: TGTGCCAGCAGTTTATTGGTAGCGGGGGGGGAAGATACGCAGTATTTT. Drawing the rest from reference TRBV28 and TRBJ2-3, the complete variable domain is DVKVTQSSRYLVKRTGEKVFLECVQDMDHENMFWYRQDPGLGLRLIYFSYDVKMKEKGDIPEGYSVSREKKERFSLILESASTNQTSMYLCASSLLVAGGEDTQYFGPGTRLTVL.

The rearrangement joins TRBV9 to TRBJ1-4, with TRBD1 as a possible D gene (5 bases). Trimming removed 7 bases from V and 4 bases from J, with 14 bases in between. Germline CDR1 and CDR2: SGDLS and YYNGEE. The CDR3 runs to 14 residues. The CDR3 region is CASGPGGYNEKLFF. CDR3 bases: TGTGCCAGCGGGCCTGGGGGGTATAATGAAAAACTGTTTTTT. Full variable domain (missing parts from reference TRBV9 and TRBJ1-4): DSGVTQTPKHLITATGQRVTLRCSPRSGDLSVYWYQQSLDQGLQFLIQYYNGEERAKGNILERFSAQQFPDLHSELNLSSLELGDSALYFCASGPGGYNEKLFFGSGTQLSVL.

This chain joins TRBV3-1 (or the pseudogene TRBV3-2) and TRBJ2-7; TRBD1 matches 7 bases. V lost 3 bases to trimming and J lost 0 bases; unmatched junction nucleotides: 8. CDR1 is LGHDT and CDR2 is YNNKEL in the germline V gene (reference sequence). The CDR3 has 16 amino acids. The CDR3 DNA follows: TGTGCCAGCAGCCACGTGAGGACAGGTAGCTCCTACGAGCAGTACGTC. This translates into CASSHVRTGSSYEQYV.

DNA for the CDR3: TGTGCCAGCAGAGGCCCCAGGGGCCGGAGTGAGCAGTACTTC. Its protein is CASRGPRGRSEQYF. This chain joins TRBV6-5 and TRBJ2-7; a possible D gene is TRBD1 (6 bases). The V end lost 6 bases, the J end lost 7 bases, and 19 bases lay between the germline ends. Germline CDR1 MNHEY, CDR2 SVGAGI. CDR3 length: 14 residues.

The chain couples TRBV9 to TRBJ2-2; D is undetermined. CDR1 and CDR2 (germline): SGDLS, YYNGEE. Trimming shortened V by 4 bases and J by 5 bases, and 9 bases separated the two germline ends. There are 13 residues in the CDR3. DNA of the CDR3: TGTGCCAGCAGCTCCGCTCGGACCGGGGAGCTGTTTTTT. Its protein product is CASSSARTGELFF.

The chain recombines TRBV7-8 with TRBJ2-1; TRBD2 matches 14 bases. V shed 6 bases and J 7 bases; nucleotides not matched to a gene: 5. CDR3 length: 15 amino acids. The V gene's germline CDR1 is SGHVS and CDR2 FQNEAQ. The CDR3 DNA sequence: TGTGCCAGCAGACCGACTAGCGGGAGGGCAAATGAGCAGTTCTTC. This translates into CASRPTSGRANEQFF.

The chain's CDR3 is CASTDRGATGGNSPLHF. CDR3 DNA: TGTGCCAGTACCGATAGGGGGGCCACAGGGGGCAATTCACCCCTCCACTTT. The rearrangement links TRBV19 to TRBJ1-6; 9 bases match TRBD1. The CDR3 runs 17 residues. CDR1 is LNHDA and CDR2 is SQIVND in the germline V gene (reference sequence). Unmatched junction bases numbered 14, after V lost 7 bases and J lost 7 bases.

This chain connects TRBV4-3 to TRBJ1-3; D not resolved. Trimming took 0 bases from V and 4 from J, leaving 4 bases between them. The CDR3 consists of 13 residues. The germline gives CDR1 LGHNA, CDR2 YSLEER. For the CDR3, the DNA is TGCGCCAGCAGCCAAGAGCAGGGAAACACCATATATTTT. Protein product: CASSQEQGNTIYF.

The V and J genes are TRBV5-6 and TRBJ1-5; 9 bases match TRBD1. The CDR3 contains 14 residues. Trimming at V came to 4 bases and at J to 7 bases, leaving 6 bases not matched to a gene. Germline V gene sequence: CDR1 SGHDT, CDR2 YYEEEE. The CDR3 nucleotides are TGTGCCAGCAGCCCAACAGGGGGCGGACAGCCCCAGCATTTT. Protein product: CASSPTGGGQPQHF.

The genes are TRBV9 and TRBJ2-1, with D possibly matching TRBD2 (6 bases). The germline V gene has CDR1 SGDLS and CDR2 YYNGEE. Trimming stripped 4 bases from V and 6 bases from J, with 8 bases between. The CDR3 is 12 amino acids. The CDR3 loop reads CASSFSGNEQFF. The CDR3, as DNA: TGTGCCAGCAGCTTTAGCGGCAATGAGCAGTTCTTC.

V usage is TRBV6-2 or TRBV6-3 and J usage is TRBJ2-3; TRBD2 matches at 10 bases. Trimming at V came to 6 bases and at J to 2 bases, leaving 14 bases not matched to a gene. Germline assignment: CDR1 MNHEY and CDR2 SVGEGT. The CDR3 loop spans 18 amino acids. The CDR3 region is CASSPLVAGGLSTDTQYF. The CDR3 DNA reads as TGTGCCAGCAGCCCCTTGGTAGCGGGGGGCCTTTCCACAGATACGCAGTATTTT.

This chain links TRBV7-6 with TRBJ2-2; 8 bases map to TRBD1. Looked up from germline, CDR1 is SGHVS and CDR2 is FNYEAQ. The junction had 6 bases not matched to a gene; V was cut back by 0 bases and J by 3 bases. CDR3 length: 17 amino acids. The chain's CDR3 is CASSLASGGLDTGELFF. CDR3 in DNA: TGTGCCAGCAGCTTAGCGTCAGGGGGCTTGGACACCGGGGAGCTGTTTTTT.

This clone was picked up a small number of times. The genes are TRBV18 and TRBJ2-1; 8 positions agree with TRBD2. CDR1 and CDR2 (germline): KGHSH, LQKENI. V lost 3 bases to trimming and J lost 9 bases; unmatched junction nucleotides: 10. This CDR3 is built from 15 residues. The DNA of the CDR3 is TGTGCCAGCTCACCCGGGACTAGAGGGATCCGTGAGCAGTTCTTC. It yields the protein CASSPGTRGIREQFF.

The chain links TRBV19 to TRBJ2-5, with 8 bases matching TRBD1. The V and J ends lost 3 bases and 2 bases, in that order; junction bases with no gene match: 5. This CDR3 spans 15 amino acids. Germline V gene data show CDR1 as LNHDA and CDR2 as SQIVND (reference sequence). In DNA form, the CDR3 reads TGTGCCAGTAGTATCGGACAGGGTGTTCAAGAGACCCAGTACTTC. As protein: CASSIGQGVQETQYF.

The chain links TRBV30 to TRBJ1-2, with TRBD1 matching 7 bases. The CDR3 contains 13 residues. Unmatched junction bases numbered 6, after V lost 2 bases and J lost 6 bases. Germline CDR1 GTSNPN, CDR2 SVGIG (reference sequence). The CDR3 is CAWSRGGANGYTF. The CDR3 DNA reads TGTGCCTGGAGTCGAGGGGGCGCAAATGGCTACACCTTC.